The clone carrying this T cell receptor beta chain has at least ten counts. Its specificity is unknown. This specimen belongs to a study of T cells in Graves' hyperthyroidism and ophthalmopathy. Study as a whole: Sampling of peripheral blood happened at initial diagnosis, prior to any treatment.

General study findings and limits: Blood samples included most of the expanded thyroid clonotypes exceeding 0.001.

The V and J ends lost 4 bases and 3 bases respectively, with 10 bases between them. Germline V gene lookup returns CDR1 SGHAT and CDR2 FQDESV (reference sequence). This CDR3 region has 13 residues. Authors of the study amplified TCR beta CDR3 regions from RNA transcripts. The TCR CDR3 first-round RT-PCR relied on the HTBI primer set. TCRdb fed the multiplex PCR reads into MiXCR, producing one record per CDR3 protein. The sample consists of fewer than 450,000 distinct CDR3 sequences, 17% of them appearing once. V gene TRBV11-1 combines with J gene TRBJ2-7; tentative D call: TRBD2 (6 bases). The receptor comes from a woman aged 25 to 39 with Graves' hyperthyroidism that later progressed to Graves' ophthalmopathy. The sequenced sample was blood. The CDR3 coding sequence is TGTGCCAGCAGCTCCGGGAGCGGCTACGAGCAGTACTTC. The encoded protein is CASSSGSGYEQYF.